This T cell receptor beta chain comes out of a study of blood T cell repertoires in COVID-19. Study background: Samples representing acute and convalescent COVID-19 were sourced from the United States, Italy and Spain. Sources were T cells, B-cell-depleted T cells, or PBMCs; the material itself was cDNA or gDNA.

The CDR3 length is 15 residues. The V gene end was trimmed by 0 bases and the J gene end by 5 bases; junction bases not matched to a gene: 3. Germline V gene lookup returns CDR1 LGHNA and CDR2 YNFKEQ. In the study's own analysis: Quantification of nucleated cells was approximated via reference gene primer amplification. Sequencing used immunoSEQ multiplex PCR; TCRdb keeps in-frame clones, though not all of them. That table supplies the V and J calls and clone size; D and trimming were determined from the DNA. The data contain roughly 230,000 clones, 65% to 90% of them singletons. This chain joins TRBV4-2 and TRBJ2-7, with TRBD2 identical over 11 bases. Sequenced input: peripheral blood. This receptor was identified in a woman between 45 and 60 years old with acute or convalescent COVID-19. The chain's CDR3 is CASSQELAGGHEQYF. In DNA, the CDR3 is TGTGCCAGCAGCCAAGAGCTAGCGGGAGGTCACGAGCAGTACTTC.